This entry describes one T cell receptor (beta chain). Its antigen is still unknown. The V gene's germline CDR1 is SGHRS and CDR2 YFSETQ. The CDR3 is 14 residues long. The germline V and J ends were trimmed by 0 bases and 2 bases, with 8 bases remaining between them. This record comes from a study of lymphopenia after photon versus proton radiotherapy. Repertoires were generated with immunoSEQ multiplex PCR, while TCRdb's copy carries only in-frame clones and drops some. In the table there are 65,000 or so clones, about nine tenths of which are singletons. Study-wide points: Post-nadir diversity loss with photons came from oligoclonal expansion, particularly CD8+ Temra cells. Proton therapy kept repertoires fairly stable, unlike photons, which gained effector/memory cells.

Sequenced here: peripheral blood, sampled from a patient treated with proton-based radiotherapy. The clonotype was recovered from a man older than 75 with esophageal cancer. This chain joins TRBV5-1 and TRBJ1-2; D unresolved. CDR3 region: CASSLDIGNYGYTF. The CDR3 DNA sequence: TGCGCCAGCAGCTTGGATATAGGCAACTATGGCTACACCTTC.